The present TCR beta chain was sequenced within a study of blood T cell repertoires in COVID-19. Study as a whole: Samples representing acute and convalescent COVID-19 were sourced from the United States, Italy and Spain. T cells, B-cell-depleted T cells, or PBMCs provided the cDNA or gDNA that served as material.

Original methodology: Amplification from reference gene primers served as the basis for estimated nucleated cell counts. Sequencing used immunoSEQ multiplex PCR; TCRdb keeps in-frame clones, though not all of them. V, J and clone size were drawn from that table, and D and trimming were deduced from the DNA. The sample lists roughly 100,000 clones; roughly four fifths were seen once. Germline values: CDR1 LNHNV, CDR2 YYDKDF (reference sequence). The CDR3 runs 18 residues. The V and J ends lost 3 bases and 0 bases respectively, with 17 bases between them. V gene TRBV15 combines with J gene TRBJ1-4; a possible D gene is TRBD1 (6 bases). The sequenced material came from peripheral blood. The receptor was isolated from a woman aged 55-75 years with acute or convalescent COVID-19. DNA of the CDR3: TGTGCCACCAGCAGGGGGACATTCCTTGAGGCAACTAATGAAAAACTGTTTTTT. Translating gives CATSRGTFLEATNEKLFF.